The rows below give T cell receptor beta chains drawn from one sample of a study of blood T cell repertoires in COVID-19. Method: immunoSEQ multiplex PCR; TCRdb's copy keeps in-frame clones and lacks some. Of around 130,000 clones listed, 80% to 85% are singletons. Sequences were obtained from peripheral blood. These receptors originate from a man aged 55 to 70 with acute or convalescent COVID-19. The CDR3 runs from the conserved cysteine through the conserved F or W. Fields, in order: clone size, V gene, J gene, D gene, CDR3 DNA, CDR3 protein. A D gene is named only where the DNA matches it firmly. Size is omitted from some rows. Given values are once, few, many or a class for expanded clones.

clone_size: few
v_call: TRBV7-9
j_call: TRBJ2-1
d_call: TRBD1
cdr3_nt: TGTGCCAGCAGCTTAGCACAGGGGACCTACAATGAGCAGTTCTTC
cdr3_aa: CASSLAQGTYNEQFF

clone_size: -
v_call: TRBV5-1
j_call: TRBJ1-1
d_call: -
cdr3_nt: TGCGCCAGCAGCTTAGGAGATCATGGGTCGGCTGAAGCTTTCTTT
cdr3_aa: CASSLGDHGSAEAFF

clone_size: -
v_call: TRBV6-4
j_call: TRBJ1-2
d_call: TRBD1
cdr3_nt: TGTGCCAGCAGCCGCCAACCGGGACAGCCAAACTATGGCTACACCTTC
cdr3_aa: CASSRQPGQPNYGYTF

clone_size: -
v_call: TRBV5-1
j_call: TRBJ2-6
d_call: -
cdr3_nt: TGCGCCAGCAGCGTAGACTCTGGGGCCAACGTCCTGACTTTC
cdr3_aa: CASSVDSGANVLTF

clone_size: -
v_call: TRBV9
j_call: TRBJ1-1
d_call: -
cdr3_nt: TGTGCCAGCAGCCCCCCTGAGTATCATGAAGCTTTCTTT
cdr3_aa: CASSPPEYHEAFF

clone_size: -
v_call: TRBV6-5
j_call: TRBJ1-1
d_call: -
cdr3_nt: TGTGCCAGCAGCCTTGGCAGGGGTACTGAAGCTTTCTTT
cdr3_aa: CASSLGRGTEAFF

clone_size: few
v_call: TRBV6-1
j_call: TRBJ1-3
d_call: -
cdr3_nt: TGTGCCAGCAGTGAACCGTCCGGGGGTACTGGAAACACCATATATTTT
cdr3_aa: CASSEPSGGTGNTIYF

clone_size: -
v_call: TRBV5-1
j_call: TRBJ1-2
d_call: TRBD1
cdr3_nt: TGCGCCAGCAGCAGTCAGGGGGGCTCTGGCTACACCTTC
cdr3_aa: CASSSQGGSGYTF

clone_size: few
v_call: TRBV30
j_call: TRBJ1-4
d_call: -
cdr3_nt: TGTGCCTGGAGCCCCGGAGGGCGGGGGGAAAAACTGTTTTTT
cdr3_aa: CAWSPGGRGEKLFF

clone_size: -
v_call: TRBV24-1
j_call: TRBJ2-5
d_call: TRBD2
cdr3_nt: TGTGCCACCAGTGATTTTGCGCGGGGGAAAGAGACCCAGTACTTC
cdr3_aa: CATSDFARGKETQYF

clone_size: -
v_call: TRBV5-1
j_call: TRBJ1-3
d_call: TRBD1
cdr3_nt: TGCGCCAGCAGCACGGACAGGGGGCTAGGTGGAAACACCATATATTTT
cdr3_aa: CASSTDRGLGGNTIYF

clone_size: -
v_call: TRBV6-5
j_call: TRBJ1-2
d_call: -
cdr3_nt: TGTGCCAGCAGTTACTCGGGCAGGGGAGGCTACACCTTC
cdr3_aa: CASSYSGRGGYTF

clone_size: -
v_call: TRBV7-3
j_call: TRBJ2-7
d_call: TRBD1
cdr3_nt: TGTGCCAGCAGTCCGACAGGGAAGCCCTACGAGCAGTACTTC
cdr3_aa: CASSPTGKPYEQYF

clone_size: -
v_call: TRBV5-4
j_call: TRBJ2-7
d_call: TRBD1
cdr3_nt: TGTGCCAGCAGCATAAGAGGGGGCGACGAGCAGTACTTC
cdr3_aa: CASSIRGGDEQYF

clone_size: once
v_call: TRBV5-1
j_call: TRBJ1-3
d_call: -
cdr3_nt: TGCGCCAGCAGCTTGGCCAATTCCGGGATAAGAGACACCATATATTTT
cdr3_aa: CASSLANSGIRDTIYF

clone_size: -
v_call: TRBV7-8
j_call: TRBJ2-2
d_call: -
cdr3_nt: TGTGCCAGCACCCGCCCCCCCCTAACGGGCGGGGAGCTGTTTTTT
cdr3_aa: CASTRPPLTGGELFF

clone_size: -
v_call: TRBV6-2/TRBV6-3
j_call: TRBJ1-1
d_call: -
cdr3_nt: TGTGCCAGCAGTCAGGACAGAGAAGCTTTCTTT
cdr3_aa: CASSQDREAFF

clone_size: -
v_call: TRBV13
j_call: TRBJ2-3
d_call: -
cdr3_nt: TGTGCCAGCAGCTTAGGCCTAAAAGCCGTCCATAGCACAGATACGCAGTATTTT
cdr3_aa: CASSLGLKAVHSTDTQYF

clone_size: -
v_call: TRBV5-6
j_call: TRBJ1-6
d_call: TRBD1
cdr3_nt: TGTGCCAGCAGCTTGAGGACAGGGCATTCACCCCTCCACTTT
cdr3_aa: CASSLRTGHSPLHF

clone_size: -
v_call: TRBV29-1
j_call: TRBJ1-1
d_call: TRBD1
cdr3_nt: TGCAGCGTTAACGGCGCAGGGGGCGGAACTGAAGCTTTCTTT
cdr3_aa: CSVNGAGGGTEAFF

clone_size: -
v_call: TRBV5-6
j_call: TRBJ1-3
d_call: TRBD1
cdr3_nt: TGTGCCAGCAGCTCCCTCAGGGGGTCCGGAAACACCATATATTTT
cdr3_aa: CASSSLRGSGNTIYF

clone_size: once
v_call: TRBV11-1
j_call: TRBJ2-2
d_call: -
cdr3_nt: TGTGCCAGCAGCGTTTTTGCGTACGGGGAGCTGTTTTTT
cdr3_aa: CASSVFAYGELFF

clone_size: -
v_call: TRBV23-1
j_call: TRBJ1-3
d_call: -
cdr3_nt: TGCGCCAGCAGTCAATCGGCGCGGAGCCGAAACACCATATATTTT
cdr3_aa: CASSQSARSRNTIYF

clone_size: -
v_call: TRBV5-1
j_call: TRBJ1-6
d_call: TRBD1
cdr3_nt: TGCGCCAGCAGCCCAGACCGACAGGGGGCTTTAAGAAGTTCTTCACCCCTCCACTTT
cdr3_aa: CASSPDRQGALRSSSPLHF

clone_size: -
v_call: TRBV29-1
j_call: TRBJ1-1
d_call: TRBD1
cdr3_nt: TGCAGCGTTAAAACAGGGGGGTGGGGCACTGAAGCTTTCTTT
cdr3_aa: CSVKTGGWGTEAFF

clone_size: -
v_call: TRBV11-2
j_call: TRBJ1-1
d_call: TRBD1
cdr3_nt: TGTGCCAGCAGCTCGACAGGGCCTGAAGCTTTCTTT
cdr3_aa: CASSSTGPEAFF

clone_size: -
v_call: TRBV14
j_call: TRBJ1-1
d_call: TRBD1
cdr3_nt: TGTGCCAGCAGCCAAGAGACAGGGGGTACTGAAGCTTTCTTT
cdr3_aa: CASSQETGGTEAFF

clone_size: -
v_call: TRBV5-1
j_call: TRBJ2-3
d_call: -
cdr3_nt: TGCGCCAGCAGCTTCCAAGGGGCGGTTAGCACAGATACGCAGTATTTT
cdr3_aa: CASSFQGAVSTDTQYF

clone_size: -
v_call: TRBV7-9
j_call: TRBJ2-1
d_call: TRBD1
cdr3_nt: TGTGCCAGCAGCGGACAGGCGAGATTCAATGAGCAGTTCTTC
cdr3_aa: CASSGQARFNEQFF

clone_size: -
v_call: TRBV5-1
j_call: TRBJ2-5
d_call: TRBD1
cdr3_nt: TGCGCCAGCAGCTCTTTGAACGGACAGGGCCAAGAGACCCAGTACTTC
cdr3_aa: CASSSLNGQGQETQYF

clone_size: -
v_call: TRBV18
j_call: TRBJ2-1
d_call: -
cdr3_nt: TGTGCCAGCTCAATGGAGCGGGGACAATTTAACAATGAGCAGTTCTTC
cdr3_aa: CASSMERGQFNNEQFF

clone_size: -
v_call: TRBV19
j_call: TRBJ1-5
d_call: -
cdr3_nt: TGTGCCAGTAACTATCAGCCCCAGCATTTT
cdr3_aa: CASNYQPQHF

clone_size: once
v_call: TRBV7-6
j_call: TRBJ2-1
d_call: TRBD2
cdr3_nt: TGTGCCAGCACCTCGGGGACTAGCGCGAACAATGAGCAGTTCTTC
cdr3_aa: CASTSGTSANNEQFF

clone_size: once
v_call: TRBV29-1
j_call: TRBJ2-7
d_call: -
cdr3_nt: TGCAGCGCCCGCACGTCAGGCGGGCCCTACGAGCAGTACTTC
cdr3_aa: CSARTSGGPYEQYF

clone_size: -
v_call: TRBV19
j_call: TRBJ2-5
d_call: TRBD1
cdr3_nt: TGTGCCAGTAGTATAGATCTTCGGACAGGGGAGACCCAGTACTTC
cdr3_aa: CASSIDLRTGETQYF

clone_size: few
v_call: TRBV19
j_call: TRBJ1-5
d_call: TRBD1
cdr3_nt: TGTGCCAGTAGTAAAGGACAGGGGGGAAATCAGCCCCAGCATTTT
cdr3_aa: CASSKGQGGNQPQHF

clone_size: few
v_call: TRBV5-1
j_call: TRBJ2-2
d_call: -
cdr3_nt: TGCGCCAGCAGCTTGGACAGCCCGACCGGGGAGCTGTTTTTT
cdr3_aa: CASSLDSPTGELFF

clone_size: -
v_call: TRBV6-1
j_call: TRBJ2-1
d_call: -
cdr3_nt: TGTGCCAGCAGTGACCCAGGATGGTACAATGAGCAGTTCTTC
cdr3_aa: CASSDPGWYNEQFF

clone_size: once
v_call: TRBV4-2
j_call: TRBJ2-2
d_call: TRBD1
cdr3_nt: TGTGCCAGCAGCCAGGAGCCGGGACAGGGCTTCGCCGGGGAGCTGTTTTTT
cdr3_aa: CASSQEPGQGFAGELFF

clone_size: -
v_call: TRBV6-1
j_call: TRBJ2-3
d_call: -
cdr3_nt: TGTGCCAGCAGTGAAACCCCGGGGGGCACAGATACGCAGTATTTT
cdr3_aa: CASSETPGGTDTQYF

clone_size: -
v_call: TRBV10-3
j_call: TRBJ1-1
d_call: -
cdr3_nt: TGTGCCATCAGTGAGTCGGGGGGGATAGTAAACACTGAAGCTTTCTTT
cdr3_aa: CAISESGGIVNTEAFF

clone_size: -
v_call: TRBV27
j_call: TRBJ2-7
d_call: -
cdr3_nt: TGTGCCAGCAGTACGATGACAGGCCGACAGTACTTC
cdr3_aa: CASSTMTGRQYF

clone_size: -
v_call: TRBV3-1/TRBV3-2
j_call: TRBJ1-2
d_call: -
cdr3_nt: TGTGCCAGCAGCCAAGAGGACAGACCCTATGGCTACACCTTC
cdr3_aa: CASSQEDRPYGYTF

clone_size: -
v_call: TRBV29-1
j_call: TRBJ1-4
d_call: TRBD1
cdr3_nt: TGCAGCGTTGGAGGGGGACAGGGTAGAGAAAAACTGTTTTTT
cdr3_aa: CSVGGGQGREKLFF

clone_size: -
v_call: TRBV3-1/TRBV3-2
j_call: TRBJ2-7
d_call: TRBD2
cdr3_nt: TGTGCCAGCAGCCCCAGACTAGCGGGACACGAGCAGTACTTC
cdr3_aa: CASSPRLAGHEQYF

clone_size: -
v_call: TRBV24-1
j_call: TRBJ2-5
d_call: -
cdr3_nt: TGTGCCACCAGCGGGAGCCGAGAGACCCAGTACTTC
cdr3_aa: CATSGSRETQYF

clone_size: -
v_call: TRBV19
j_call: TRBJ1-2
d_call: -
cdr3_nt: TGTGCCAGTAGTATCGGCAGGGCTAACTATGGCTACACCTTC
cdr3_aa: CASSIGRANYGYTF

clone_size: -
v_call: TRBV3-1/TRBV3-2
j_call: TRBJ2-3
d_call: -
cdr3_nt: TGTGCCAGCAGCCGTAAACTAGTGGACGGCTCAGATACGCAGTATTTT
cdr3_aa: CASSRKLVDGSDTQYF

clone_size: -
v_call: TRBV10-1
j_call: TRBJ2-1
d_call: -
cdr3_nt: TGCGCCAGCAGTCCGGCGGATGCCTACAATGAGCAGTTCTTC
cdr3_aa: CASSPADAYNEQFF

clone_size: once
v_call: TRBV5-4
j_call: TRBJ2-2
d_call: -
cdr3_nt: TGTGCCAGCAGCCAAAGACCGGGGGTAGCCGGGGGCGGGGAGCTGTTTTTT
cdr3_aa: CASSQRPGVAGGGELFF

clone_size: -
v_call: TRBV6-5
j_call: TRBJ1-5
d_call: -
cdr3_nt: TGTGCCAGTCGCCAACAGGGACATAGCAATCAGCCCCAGCATTTT
cdr3_aa: CASRQQGHSNQPQHF

clone_size: -
v_call: TRBV19
j_call: TRBJ2-7
d_call: TRBD1
cdr3_nt: TGTGCCAGTAGTATCCTCGGGACAGGGCGCTACGAGCAGTACTTC
cdr3_aa: CASSILGTGRYEQYF

clone_size: -
v_call: TRBV9
j_call: TRBJ1-2
d_call: -
cdr3_nt: TGTGCCAGCAGCGGGGACTTCTATGGCTACACCTTC
cdr3_aa: CASSGDFYGYTF

clone_size: -
v_call: TRBV6-6
j_call: TRBJ1-1
d_call: -
cdr3_nt: TGTGCCAGCAGCCGCGGAGAGGGCGGCACTGAAGCTTTCTTT
cdr3_aa: CASSRGEGGTEAFF

clone_size: -
v_call: TRBV9
j_call: TRBJ1-2
d_call: TRBD1
cdr3_nt: TGTGCCAGCAGCGTAGCCGGGGACAGGGGAAACTATGGCTACACCTTC
cdr3_aa: CASSVAGDRGNYGYTF

clone_size: -
v_call: TRBV5-1
j_call: TRBJ2-3
d_call: -
cdr3_nt: TGCGCCAGCAGCTTGGAAGACAGGAGAGGCACAGATACGCAGTATTTT
cdr3_aa: CASSLEDRRGTDTQYF

clone_size: -
v_call: TRBV5-1
j_call: TRBJ2-7
d_call: -
cdr3_nt: TGCGCCAGCAGCCCCACCACAGGGTACTCCTACGAGCAGTACTTC
cdr3_aa: CASSPTTGYSYEQYF

clone_size: -
v_call: TRBV7-9
j_call: TRBJ1-3
d_call: TRBD1
cdr3_nt: TGTGCCAGCAGCTTAGAGGACAGGGGAACAGTTGGAAACACCATATATTTT
cdr3_aa: CASSLEDRGTVGNTIYF

clone_size: -
v_call: TRBV14
j_call: TRBJ2-4
d_call: TRBD1
cdr3_nt: TGTGCCAGCAGCCCCTGGACAGGTCTTGCCAAAAACATTCAGTACTTC
cdr3_aa: CASSPWTGLAKNIQYF

clone_size: -
v_call: TRBV19
j_call: TRBJ1-1
d_call: TRBD1
cdr3_nt: TGTGCCAGTAGTATAAGGACAGGGTTGGGAACTGAAGCTTTCTTT
cdr3_aa: CASSIRTGLGTEAFF